This T cell receptor beta chain derives from a study of early T cells in non-severe SARS-CoV-2 infection (dated by TCRdb to the early 2020s). About the full investigation: Because TCR sequencing was done on bulk RNA from unsorted whole blood, the alpha and beta chains could not be paired.

This clonotype was counted ten times or more. Its antigen is not yet known. Base qualities are missing; no much larger clone stands one base away. This was a case-control study nested in a cohort of healthcare workers in London, UK, who had nasopharyngeal swab PCR tests and blood samples taken every week. Healthcare workers were recruited during the week of the UK lockdown, between 23 and 31 March 2020, and followed weekly for up to roughly 15 weeks. The library was generated by 5' RACE. The instrument given in TCRdb is NextSeq 500. The TCR library protocol attached unique molecular identifiers to individual cDNA molecules to correct for sequencing error and PCR bias. Sequencing covered both TCR alpha and beta chains, and within each sample the abundances of alpha and beta sequences were tightly co-correlated. For the original study's pipeline: Decombinator V4 was used to annotate the V gene, J gene and CDR3 of the TCR sequences. TCRs were defined as expanded if a significant change between any two time points was detected under a Poisson model with p below 0.0001. TCR abundances were normalised to the total number of TCRs sequenced per sample and expressed as counts per million. VDJdb, accessed on 1 November 2021, was searched for TCRs annotated for CMV, EBV and SARS-CoV-2, and TCRs annotated for more than one antigen were excluded. The public reads were reanalyzed by TCRdb: fastp trimming at Q25, MiXCR alignment, in-frame beta chains only. Here each entry gathers all rows of one CDR3 protein and keeps the most common genes and DNA. The V and J calls were not made by the authors but by TCRdb's processing. The sample table lists 70,000 or so distinct CDR3 sequences, roughly 11% of them with a count of one. The ten largest account for approximately 5.9% of the sample.

The investigation overall reported the following: Matching against VDJdb was skewed toward anti-spike CD8 responses, likely underestimated virus-specific expansions, and missed private and CD4 specificities.

The clonotype was recovered from an adult who was a healthcare worker with PCR-confirmed SARS-CoV-2 infection or an uninfected control (not recorded which). Sequenced: whole blood.

The CDR3 region has the sequence CASSEANYGYTF. The DNA is TGTGCCAGTAGTGAAGCTAACTATGGCTACACCTTC. Recombination linked TRBV19 to TRBJ1-2, with the D gene not clear enough to name. The CDR3 holds 12 amino acids from the cysteine to the phenylalanine. Only the CDR3 DNA is retained, 36 bases long and in frame from the first base. V gives up 5 bases and J gives up 0 bases, and the segment between their germline ends measures 4 bases. CDR1 LNHDA and CDR2 SQIVND were looked up in the germline V gene (reference sequence).